This note documents a single T cell receptor (beta chain) sequence. Its antigen is unidentified. This sample was taken from a study of STAT3 mutations in large granular lymphocyte leukemia. Study-wide findings and caveats: At least one immunodominant TCR beta clonotype appeared in every T-cell large granular lymphocyte leukemia patient. In several patients, dominant TCR clone burden exceeded STAT3 mutant burden, suggesting STAT3 mutation arose secondarily. TCR clonotype switching after therapy occurred in about 30% of the 18 patients.

Repertoires were generated with immunoSEQ multiplex PCR, while TCRdb's copy carries only in-frame clones and drops some. This repertoire shows some 3,900 clones, less than 70% found once; its top ten account for 71%. V lost 2 bases and J lost 8, with 13 bases in between. The CDR3 runs 13 residues. The germline V gene encodes CDR1 GTSNPN and CDR2 SVGIG (reference sequence). The V gene is TRBV30, the J gene TRBJ1-3, with D perhaps TRBD1 (5 bases). The source of this sequence is a man aged 60-69 years with T-cell large granular lymphocyte leukemia. Some clones in this sample may be carry-over from other donors' samples. Sequencing was carried out using peripheral blood mononuclear cells. The CDR3 reads CAWSRDSRDTIYF. The CDR3 region has the DNA TGTGCCTGGAGTCGAGACAGCAGGGACACCATATATTTT.